Below are 30 T cell receptor beta chains sequenced from a single sample in a study of blood T cell repertoires in COVID-19. TCRdb's copy holds only in-frame clones and misses some; the assay was immunoSEQ multiplex PCR. The table records tens of thousands of clones, over 75% of them present only once. The source material was peripheral blood. The source of these receptors is a man between 65 and 79 years old with acute or convalescent COVID-19.

V and J are TRBV18 and TRBJ1-1; D might be TRBD1 (5 bases). This CDR3 is built from 15 residues. The germline V and J ends were trimmed by 4 bases and 0 bases, with 12 bases remaining between them. The germline V gene has CDR1 KGHSH and CDR2 LQKENI. The CDR3 DNA reads TGTGCCAGCTCACAGTCAAGGGGCGTGAACACTGAAGCTTTCTTT. This translates into CASSQSRGVNTEAFF.

This clone appeared a few times. The chain carries TRBV18 and TRBJ1-5; D not certain. V lost 4 bases, J lost 1 base, and 11 bases lay in between. The CDR3 contains 15 residues. Germline assignment: CDR1 KGHSH and CDR2 LQKENI. This chain's CDR3 is CASSLSGGSNQPQHF. In nucleotides, the CDR3 is TGTGCCAGCTCACTATCAGGTGGGAGCAATCAGCCCCAGCATTTT.

The chain employs TRBV27 and TRBJ2-7; D perhaps matches TRBD2 (6 bases). Germline lookup yields CDR1 MNHEY and CDR2 SMNVEV (reference sequence). Trimming pared 3 bases from V and 6 bases from J, leaving 15 bases between. The CDR3 contains 14 residues. The CDR3 loop is CASSFGGAGGEQYF. CDR3 sequence (DNA): TGTGCCAGCAGTTTTGGGGGTGCCGGGGGCGAGCAGTACTTC.

This clone was found once. The V and J genes are TRBV18 and TRBJ1-5; TRBD1 matches at 9 bases. The CDR3 is 15 amino acids. With V trimmed by 5 bases and J by 3 bases, 5 bases remained unmatched. Germline CDR1 reads KGHSH; CDR2 reads LQKENI. This CDR3 is CASSTGTGFNQPQHF. CDR3 coding DNA: TGTGCCAGCTCAACCGGGACAGGGTTCAATCAGCCCCAGCATTTT.

The J gene is TRBJ1-6, the V gene TRBV5-4; D unclear. Germline loops: CDR1 SGHNT, CDR2 YYREEE (reference sequence). The CDR3 is 13 amino acids. V was cut by 0 bases and J by 7 bases, with 5 bases left in between. This chain's CDR3 is CASSLDQNSPLHF. The CDR3 DNA reads as TGTGCCAGCAGCTTGGATCAGAATTCACCCCTCCACTTT.

The J gene is TRBJ2-1, the V gene TRBV20-1; the match to TRBD2 covers 13 bases. This CDR3 comprises 19 residues. Germline loops: CDR1 DFQATT, CDR2 SNEGSKA (reference sequence). J was trimmed by 3 bases and V by 3 bases; bases with no gene match: 14. CDR3 sequence reads: CSASGPRLAGGKNYNEQFF. The CDR3 nucleotides are TGCAGTGCTAGTGGCCCCAGACTAGCGGGGGGCAAAAACTACAATGAGCAGTTCTTC.

CDR3 in DNA: TGTGCCAGCAGCCAAGATGGCAGATTTGGCTACACCTTC. It is translated as CASSQDGRFGYTF. The J gene is TRBJ1-2, the V gene TRBV14; D call uncertain. This CDR3 comprises 13 residues. Germline V gene data show CDR1 as SGHDN and CDR2 as FVKESK. V lost 0 bases, J lost 7 bases, and 9 bases lay in between.

The CDR3, as DNA: TGTGCCAGCAGCTTATATCGGGGGGGTAAAGAGACCCAGTACTTC. It yields the protein CASSLYRGGKETQYF. The V and J genes are TRBV7-2 and TRBJ2-5; 8 nucleotides agree with TRBD2. The germline CDR1 and CDR2 sequences are SGHTA and FQGNSA. J gave up 3 bases and V 2 bases, and 5 bases lay outside the gene matches. This CDR3 comprises 15 residues.

The rearrangement links TRBV25-1 to TRBJ1-5, with 9 bases identical to TRBD1. Germline V lookup: CDR1 MGHDK, CDR2 SYGVNS. J was trimmed by 2 bases and V by 6 bases; bases with no gene match: 2. This CDR3 region has 14 residues. The CDR3 DNA reads TGTGCCAGCAGGGGACAGGGCGGCAATCAGCCCCAGCATTTT. Amino acid sequence: CASRGQGGNQPQHF.

In this sample, this clone turned up once. The chain is built from TRBV6-5 and TRBJ1-1; D perhaps matches TRBD1 (6 bases). The germline V gene has CDR1 MNHEY and CDR2 SVGAGI. Trimming cost V 2 bases and J 4 bases, with 14 bases left between them. The CDR3 contains 15 residues. CDR3 sequence reads: CASSYASGVSTEAFF. The CDR3 bases are TGTGCCAGCAGTTACGCGTCAGGGGTGAGCACTGAAGCTTTCTTT.

The J gene is TRBJ2-7, the V gene TRBV19, with D possibly TRBD2 on 6 matching bases. Germline V CDR1 and CDR2: LNHDA, SQIVND (reference sequence). This CDR3 comprises 16 residues. V lost 1 base and J lost 2, with 15 bases in between. The chain's CDR3 is CASSIVAGGNTYEQYF. DNA for the CDR3: TGTGCCAGTAGTATAGTAGCAGGAGGGAATACCTACGAGCAGTACTTC. Full variable domain (remainder filled in from reference TRBV19 and TRBJ2-7): DGGITQSPKYLFRKEGQNVTLSCEQNLNHDAMYWYRQDPGQGLRLIYYSQIVNDFQKGDIAEGYSVSREKKESFPLTVTSAQKNPTAFYLCASSIVAGGNTYEQYFGPGTRLTVT.

This clone was counted between two and nine times. The chain couples TRBV15 to TRBJ1-5; perhaps TRBD1 as D (5 bases). Trimming took off 1 base at V and 4 bases at J, with 11 bases between the two ends. The CDR3 is 15 residues long. Germline V CDR1 and CDR2: LNHNV, YYDKDF (reference sequence). CDR3 in amino acids: CATSRGTGENQPQHF. CDR3 bases: TGTGCCACCAGCAGAGGAACGGGGGAAAATCAGCCCCAGCATTTT.

The J gene is TRBJ1-3, the V gene TRBV30; 10 bases line up with TRBD1. Unmatched junction bases numbered 6, after V lost 8 bases and J lost 2 bases. CDR1 and CDR2 from the germline V gene are GTSNPN and SVGIG (reference sequence). The CDR3 contains 14 residues. In nucleotides, the CDR3 is TGTGCCGGAAGACAGGGGGCGGCTGGAAACACCATATATTTT. Translating it yields CAGRQGAAGNTIYF.

The rearrangement joins TRBV7-9 to TRBJ2-2, with D maybe TRBD1 (6 bases). The V end lost 6 bases, the J end lost 2 bases, and 25 bases lay between the germline ends. This CDR3 contains 19 residues. Germline V lookup: CDR1 SEHNR, CDR2 FQNEAQ (reference sequence). The chain's CDR3 is CASRGSFATGPPNTGELFF. For the CDR3, the DNA is TGTGCCAGCAGGGGGAGTTTCGCGACAGGACCACCCAACACCGGGGAGCTGTTTTTT.

The gene calls are TRBV7-2 and TRBJ1-2, with a possible D match to TRBD1 (6 bases). CDR3 length: 16 amino acids. The germline gives CDR1 SGHTA, CDR2 FQGNSA. Trimming cost V 3 bases and J 2 bases, with 16 bases left between them. The DNA for the CDR3 is TGTGCCAGCAGCTTCTTCGGGGCAGGGGCGAACTATGGCTACACCTTC. This codes for CASSFFGAGANYGYTF.

There are a few counts of this clone. V usage is TRBV27 and J usage is TRBJ2-7, with D possibly TRBD1 on 5 matching bases. The germline CDR1 and CDR2 sequences are MNHEY and SMNVEV (reference sequence). This CDR3 contains 15 residues. Between the trimmed V and J ends, which lost 6 bases and 4 bases, there was a span of 19 bases. This CDR3 reads CASSIKGIRAYEQYF. CDR3 bases: TGTGCCAGCAGCATTAAGGGGATTCGGGCGTACGAGCAGTACTTC.

This chain joins TRBV19 and TRBJ2-5, with 9 bases fitting TRBD1. The CDR3 has 14 residues. V shed 9 bases and J 4 bases; nucleotides not matched to a gene: 9. Germline CDR1 reads LNHDA; CDR2 reads SQIVND (reference sequence). CDR3 residues: CASTGRQGGETQYF. The CDR3 coding sequence is TGTGCCAGCACTGGAAGACAGGGGGGAGAGACCCAGTACTTC.

The chain uses TRBV21-1 and TRBJ2-7; TRBD2 is the table's D call and was not checked against the DNA. TRBV21-1 counts as a pseudogene. This CDR3 comprises 18 residues. The CDR3, as DNA: TGTGCCAGCAGCCCGCCCACGGTAAAGCTGGGAGGGTTCCACGAGCAGTACTTC. Protein product: CASSPPTVKLGGFHEQYF.

The chain employs TRBV6-2 or TRBV6-3 and TRBJ2-1; 8 bases match TRBD2. Germline assignment: CDR1 MNHEY and CDR2 SVGEGT. This CDR3 has 15 amino acids. Trimming at V came to 4 bases and at J to 4 bases, leaving 6 bases not matched to a gene. CDR3 amino acids: CASSSGGASYNEQFF. In DNA form, the CDR3 reads TGTGCCAGCAGTTCCGGGGGGGCGTCTTACAATGAGCAGTTCTTC.

The CDR3 bases are TGTGCCAGCAGCCAATTCAGGGCCTCTGGAAACACCATATATTTT. Protein product: CASSQFRASGNTIYF. The chain joins TRBV14 to TRBJ1-3; tentatively, D is TRBD1 (5 bases). V was shortened by 2 bases and J by 0 bases, with 8 bases between the two germline ends. The CDR3 contains 15 residues. Per germline, CDR1 SGHDN and CDR2 FVKESK.

The V and J genes are TRBV5-8 and TRBJ1-6, with D perhaps TRBD1 (6 bases). Deletions cut 5 bases from V and 5 bases from J, with 14 bases between. The V gene's germline CDR1 is SGHTS and CDR2 YDEGEE. This CDR3 is 15 amino acids long. The CDR3 nucleotides read TGTGCCAGCAGGCTACAGGGTCCCGATAATTCACCCCTCCACTTT. Encoded protein: CASRLQGPDNSPLHF. The full variable domain, with the rest looked up from reference TRBV5-8 and TRBJ1-6, is EAGVTQSPTHLIKTRGQQATLRCSPISGHTSVYWYQQALGLGLQFLLWYDEGEERNRGNFPPRFSGRQFPNYSSELNVNALELEDSALYLCASRLQGPDNSPLHFGNGTRLTVT.

V is TRBV2 and J is TRBJ1-3, with 7 bases identical to TRBD1. CDR3 size: 17 residues. Losses at the gene ends were 5 bases for V and 0 bases for J; bases not matched to a gene: 10. Germline assignment: CDR1 SNHLY and CDR2 FYNNEI. The CDR3 region is CASSRGEGGSSGNTIYF. CDR3 DNA sequence: TGTGCCAGCAGTCGAGGGGAAGGGGGCTCCTCTGGAAACACCATATATTTT.

The gene calls are TRBV5-4 and TRBJ2-6, with 8 bases fitting TRBD2. Germline V CDR1 and CDR2: SGHNT, YYREEE (reference sequence). This CDR3 spans 17 amino acids. V gave up 5 bases and J gave up 2 bases; unmatched junction bases: 9. DNA of the CDR3: TGTGCCAGCAGTGTACCGGGGGGGCTACCTGGGGCCAACGTCCTGACTTTC. It specifies CASSVPGGLPGANVLTF.

The rearrangement joins TRBV21-1 to TRBJ1-5; the DNA was not compared with TRBD1, the D call given in the table. TRBV21-1 is marked as a pseudogene. This CDR3 comprises 17 residues. In DNA form, the CDR3 reads TGTGCCAGCACCACCACGAAGGGGTACGGGTTCAATCAGCCCCAGCATTTT. It is translated as CASTTTKGYGFNQPQHF.

The genes are TRBV28 and TRBJ1-1; no firm D call. The CDR3 loop spans 12 amino acids. The germline V and J ends were trimmed by 2 bases and 4 bases, with 5 bases remaining between them. Germline assignment: CDR1 MDHEN and CDR2 SYDVKM. The CDR3 loop is CASSLASTEAFF. CDR3 DNA: TGTGCCAGCAGTTTAGCGAGCACTGAAGCTTTCTTT.

The chain carries TRBV9 and TRBJ2-5, with a weak D call TRBD2 (6 bases). CDR1 and CDR2 from the germline V gene are SGDLS and YYNGEE. The CDR3 extends over 14 amino acids. V lost 2 bases, J lost 2 bases, and 10 bases lay in between. The CDR3 nucleotides are TGTGCCAGCAGCGTCGGGAGCCAACAAGAGACCCAGTACTTC. Protein sequence: CASSVGSQQETQYF.

This chain joins TRBV14 and TRBJ1-6; D perhaps matches TRBD1 (5 bases). This CDR3 is built from 13 residues. V dropped 5 bases and J dropped 8 bases, with 10 bases sitting between them. The germline V gene has CDR1 SGHDN and CDR2 FVKESK. CDR3 DNA sequence: TGTGCCAGCAGCTGGGCGGGGGATTCACCCCTCCACTTT. Its protein is CASSWAGDSPLHF.

This clone was seen a handful of times. This chain links TRBV5-1 with TRBJ1-5; D might be TRBD1 (5 bases). There are 15 residues in the CDR3. The germline gives CDR1 SGHRS, CDR2 YFSETQ. V was clipped by 3 bases and J by 2 bases, with 12 bases between them. In DNA, the CDR3 is TGCGCCAGCAGCTGGGGGGACCCACGCAATCAGCCCCAGCATTTT. It specifies CASSWGDPRNQPQHF.

This chain links TRBV29-1 with TRBJ2-7; D is perhaps TRBD1 (6 bases). The germline V and J ends were trimmed by 4 bases and 3 bases, with 10 bases remaining between them. Germline V lookup: CDR1 SQVTM, CDR2 ANQGSEA. The CDR3 extends over 12 amino acids. The CDR3 loop reads CSVGVQGYEQYF. CDR3 nucleotide sequence: TGCAGCGTTGGGGTACAGGGCTACGAGCAGTACTTC.

The sample holds a few counts of this clone. The chain combines TRBV18 with TRBJ1-1; D gene uncertain. There are 15 residues in the CDR3. The V end lost 0 bases, the J end lost 5 bases, and 13 bases lay between the germline ends. The germline gives CDR1 KGHSH, CDR2 LQKENI. CDR3 sequence (DNA): TGTGCCAGCTCACCACCAACAAGCCAGCGGACTGAAGCTTTCTTT. It yields the protein CASSPPTSQRTEAFF.